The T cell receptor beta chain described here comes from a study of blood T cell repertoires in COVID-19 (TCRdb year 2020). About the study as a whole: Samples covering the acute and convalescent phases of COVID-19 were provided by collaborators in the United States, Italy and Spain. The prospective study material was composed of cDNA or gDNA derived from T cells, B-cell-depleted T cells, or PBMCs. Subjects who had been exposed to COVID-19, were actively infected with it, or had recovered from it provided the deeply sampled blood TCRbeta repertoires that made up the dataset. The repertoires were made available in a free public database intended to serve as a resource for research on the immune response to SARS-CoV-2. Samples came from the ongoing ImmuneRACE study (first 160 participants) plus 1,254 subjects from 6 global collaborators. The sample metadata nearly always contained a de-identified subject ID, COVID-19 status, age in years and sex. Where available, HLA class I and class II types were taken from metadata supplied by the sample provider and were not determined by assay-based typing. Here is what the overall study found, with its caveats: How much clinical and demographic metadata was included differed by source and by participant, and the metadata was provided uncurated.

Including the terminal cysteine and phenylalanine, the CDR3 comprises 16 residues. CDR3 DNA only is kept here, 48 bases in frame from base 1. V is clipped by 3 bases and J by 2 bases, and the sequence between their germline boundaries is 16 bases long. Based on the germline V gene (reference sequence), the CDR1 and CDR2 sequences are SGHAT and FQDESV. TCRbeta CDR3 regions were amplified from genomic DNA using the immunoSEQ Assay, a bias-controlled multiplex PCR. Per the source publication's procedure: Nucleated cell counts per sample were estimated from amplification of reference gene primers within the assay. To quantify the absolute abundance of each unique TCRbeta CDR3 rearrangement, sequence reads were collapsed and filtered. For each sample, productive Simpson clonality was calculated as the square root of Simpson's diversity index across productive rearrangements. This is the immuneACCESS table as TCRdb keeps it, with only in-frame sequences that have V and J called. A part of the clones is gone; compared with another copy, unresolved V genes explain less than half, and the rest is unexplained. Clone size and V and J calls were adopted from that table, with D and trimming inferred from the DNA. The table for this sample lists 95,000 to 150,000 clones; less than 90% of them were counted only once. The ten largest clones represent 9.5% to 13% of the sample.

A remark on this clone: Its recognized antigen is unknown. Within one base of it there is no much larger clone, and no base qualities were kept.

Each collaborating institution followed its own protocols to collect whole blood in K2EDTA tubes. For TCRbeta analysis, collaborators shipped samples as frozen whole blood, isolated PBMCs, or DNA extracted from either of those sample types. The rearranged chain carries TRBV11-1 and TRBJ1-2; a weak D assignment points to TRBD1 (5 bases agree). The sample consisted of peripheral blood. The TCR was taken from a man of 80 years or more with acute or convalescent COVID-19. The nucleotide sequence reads TGTGCCAGCAGCTTTCCGGGGGTCTCGGCAAACTATGGCTACACCTTC. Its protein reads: CASSFPGVSANYGYTF.